This T cell receptor (beta chain) was identified in a study of shared clonotypes between healthy human individuals. The authors split each subset's genomic DNA evenly across several immunoSEQ plates. In replicate PCRs of unsorted PBMC, 250 to 300 ng DNA, 31,000 or so T cell genomes, was used. It was on ten immunoSEQ deep assay plates that unsorted PBMC DNA was sequenced. Original data processing: Junction-only sequences without quality scores were provided by ImmunoSEQ, so filtering was different. The protocol was immunoSEQ multiplex PCR, while the TCRdb copy is restricted to in-frame clones and leaves out a portion. That table supplies the V and J calls and clone size; D and trimming were determined from the DNA. The sample yields some 450,000 clones, about 74% seen once. Specimen: PBMCs. The source of this sequence is a woman aged 40 to 50 in good health. Some clones in this sample may be carry-over from other donors' samples.

The CDR3 loop reads CASSQRTGGEQYF. In nucleotides, the CDR3 is TGCGCCAGCAGCCAACGGACAGGGGGCGAGCAGTACTTC. V and J are TRBV4-1 and TRBJ2-5; TRBD1 agrees at 10 bases. Judging by the DNA end, TRBJ2-7 fits better; the J call may be wrong. CDR3 length equals 13 residues. From germline, CDR1 is MGHRA and CDR2 YSYEKL.